This passage covers 25 T cell receptor beta chains from one sample sequenced in a study of glioma-infiltrating T cells. The iRepertoire nested amplicon-rescue multiplex PCR amplified TCR alpha and beta CDR3s from RNA. TCRdb analysed the multiplex PCR reads with MiXCR anew, one entry per CDR3 protein. The sample holds tens of thousands of distinct CDR3 sequences; 20% to 25% are singletons and the top ten take under 8.5%. Input material: glioma tissue, nonneoplastic brain tissue, or PBMCs (not recorded which). The receptors shown here come from a human donor with low-grade glioma or glioblastoma, undergoing nonglioma brain surgery, or in good health (not recorded which).

The rearrangement uses TRBV6-5 and TRBJ1-6, with D maybe TRBD1 (5 bases). CDR3 length: 16 residues. Trimming left V 2 bases short and J 1 base short, with 9 bases between. CDR1 and CDR2 from the germline V gene are MNHEY and SVGAGI. The CDR3 DNA sequence: TGTGCCAGCAGTTACAGGGGAGAGTCCTATAATTCACCCCTCCACTTT. It codes for CASSYRGESYNSPLHF.

This clonotype has a count of ten or more. The CDR3 sequence is CASSYSPRVSNQPQHF. CDR3 DNA: TGTGCCAGCAGTTACTCCCCCAGGGTTAGCAATCAGCCCCAGCATTTT. This chain joins TRBV6-6 and TRBJ1-5; D is perhaps TRBD1 (5 bases). Germline CDR1 reads MNHNY; CDR2 reads SVGAGI (reference sequence). This CDR3 is built from 16 residues. V lost 0 bases, J lost 0 bases, and 9 bases lay in between.

In its sample, this clonotype was seen many times. V is TRBV4-2 and J is TRBJ2-7, with TRBD2 as a possible D gene (5 bases). CDR3 length: 15 amino acids. Trimming removed 4 bases at V and 0 bases at J, with 13 bases between. CDR1 and CDR2 (germline): LGHNA, YNFKEQ. CDR3 region: CASSPVRGSSYEQYF. The CDR3, as DNA: TGTGCCAGCAGCCCAGTTCGGGGTAGCTCCTACGAGCAGTACTTC.

This clonotype appeared many times. The V call is TRBV20-1, the J call TRBJ1-1; D possibly corresponds to TRBD1 (5 bases). Trimming removed 1 base at V and 6 bases at J, with 12 bases between. Germline CDR1 reads DFQATT; CDR2 reads SNEGSKA (reference sequence). The CDR3 is made up of 13 amino acids. This CDR3 reads CSARGGGAAEAFF. CDR3 DNA: TGCAGTGCTAGAGGTGGTGGGGCAGCTGAAGCTTTCTTT.

A word on this clonotype: A read error may be the cause here, since a much bigger clone is one base away. The chain carries TRBV29-1 and TRBJ1-1; D gene ambiguous. Germline CDR1 and CDR2: SQVTM and ANQGSEA. This CDR3 is 12 amino acids long. The V gene lost 7 bases and the J gene lost 0 bases, with 9 bases spanning the gap. The CDR3, as DNA: TGCAGCGCGGGAAAGATGAACACTGAAGCTTTCTTT. Translated, it gives CSAGKMNTEAFF. The whole variable domain, remainder taken from reference TRBV29-1 and TRBJ1-1, is SAVISQKPSRDICQRGTSLTIQCQVDSQVTMMFWYRQQPGQSLTLIATANQGSEATYESGFVIDKFPISRPNLTFSTLTVSNMSPEDSSIYLCSAGKMNTEAFFGQGTRLTVV.

The table lists this clonotype with a few counts. The chain employs TRBV3-1 and TRBJ2-7; D tentatively fits TRBD1 or TRBD2 (5 bases each). The germline CDR1 and CDR2 sequences are LGHDT and YNNKEL (reference sequence). V was trimmed by 4 bases and J by 2 bases, leaving 9 bases between them. The CDR3 is 13 residues long. Here the CDR3 DNA reads TGTGCCAGCAGCCCGGGACCCCCCTACGAGCAGTACTTC. Translation gives CASSPGPPYEQYF.

This clonotype has a count of ten or more. V gene TRBV7-2 combines with J gene TRBJ1-2; D gene unclear. V lost 3 bases and J 8 bases, leaving 4 bases between the germline ends. The CDR3 has 10 residues. The germline V gene has CDR1 SGHTA and CDR2 FQGNSA. For the CDR3, the DNA is TGTGCCAGCAGCTTTAGGGGCTACACCTTC. Residues: CASSFRGYTF.

This clonotype was found a few times. V and J are TRBV29-1 and TRBJ2-1, with no clear D. Trimming removed 2 bases from V and 5 bases from J, with 7 bases in between. The CDR3 is 12 residues long. Per the germline V gene, CDR1 is SQVTM and CDR2 is ANQGSEA. CDR3 bases: TGCAGCGTTGAACCCCGACACAATGAGCAGTTCTTC. It translates to CSVEPRHNEQFF.

On this clonotype itself: Possible read error: a much larger clone is one base away. This chain uses TRBV12-3 or TRBV12-4 with TRBJ2-1; maybe TRBD2 (6 bases). This CDR3 is built from 14 residues. The CDR3 protein is CASSERASYNKQFF. The CDR3 DNA sequence: TGTGCCAGCAGTGAGCGGGCCTCCTACAATAAGCAGTTCTTC.

This clonotype has a count of ten or more. The chain couples TRBV7-6 to TRBJ2-3; 7 positions match TRBD2. The CDR3 is made up of 14 amino acids. In germline, CDR1 is SGHVS, CDR2 FNYEAQ. V lost 8 bases to trimming and J lost 0 bases; unmatched junction nucleotides: 5. CDR3 protein: CASVGRGSTDTQYF. Written as DNA, the CDR3 is TGTGCCAGCGTGGGGCGGGGGAGCACAGATACGCAGTATTTT.

This clonotype was seen repeatedly, ten times or more. J is TRBJ1-2 and V is TRBV2, with 8 bases that match TRBD1. With 8 bases clipped from V and 4 bases from J, the junction kept 15 bases outside the gene matches. From germline, CDR1 is SNHLY and CDR2 FYNNEI. The length of the CDR3 is 16 residues. CDR3 nucleotides: TGTGCCAGCTCCTCCCTAGACAGGGGAGCCTTCTATGGCTACACCTTC. Amino acid sequence: CASSSLDRGAFYGYTF.

This clonotype was seen many times. The chain is built from TRBV6-2 or TRBV6-3 and TRBJ2-5; possibly TRBD2 for D (6 bases). The germline gives CDR1 MNHEY, CDR2 SVGEGT. V was trimmed by 5 bases and J by 5 bases, leaving 12 bases between them. CDR3 length: 13 amino acids. The CDR3 sequence: CASSARGGETQYF. CDR3 bases: TGTGCCAGCAGTGCCCGGGGAGGCGAGACCCAGTACTTC.

This clonotype was recorded many times. The chain joins TRBV7-6 to TRBJ1-2; the D is unclear. The CDR3 consists of 15 residues. Per germline, CDR1 SGHVS and CDR2 FNYEAQ. The V end lost 5 bases, the J end lost 5 bases, and 18 bases lay between the germline ends. The DNA of the CDR3 is TGTGCCAGCAGCCCCAACCTAGCCGGTTGGTATGGCTACACCTTC. Amino acid sequence: CASSPNLAGWYGYTF.

CDR3 sequence (DNA): TGTGCCAGTAGGACTAGCGGGGAGTACAATGAGCAGTTCTTC. This codes for CASRTSGEYNEQFF. The V and J genes are TRBV19 and TRBJ2-1, with TRBD2 identical over 11 bases. The CDR3 length is 14 residues. The V gene's germline CDR1 is LNHDA and CDR2 SQIVND (reference sequence). V lost 6 bases to trimming and J lost 4 bases; unmatched junction nucleotides: 2. Complete variable domain (other parts from reference TRBV19 and TRBJ2-1): DGGITQSPKYLFRKEGQNVTLSCEQNLNHDAMYWYRQDPGQGLRLIYYSQIVNDFQKGDIAEGYSVSREKKESFPLTVTSAQKNPTAFYLCASRTSGEYNEQFFGPGTRLTVL.

To note about this clonotype: Just one base apart from a much larger clone, this may be a read error. The chain is built from TRBV19 and TRBJ1-3; D gene uncertain. Germline V gene lookup returns CDR1 LNHDA and CDR2 SQIVND (reference sequence). There are 13 residues in the CDR3. The CDR3 DNA follows: TGTGCCAGTAGTATTGACTCTGGAAACACCGTATATTTT. Its translation is CASSIDSGNTVYF.

As regards this clonotype: Germline and junction disagree at one end, which may indicate a read error. The chain couples TRBV7-2 to TRBJ2-4; 7 bases map to TRBD2. Germline CDR1 and CDR2: SGHTA and FQGNSA. CDR3 size: 15 residues. CDR3 coding DNA: TGTGCCAGCAGCTTCGGCGGGAGCGGCGAAAACATTGAGTACTTC. Encoded protein: CASSFGGSGENIEYF.

The V and J genes are TRBV5-1 and TRBJ1-4, with D possibly TRBD1 on 6 matching bases. V dropped 2 bases and J dropped 8 bases, with 16 bases sitting between them. This CDR3 spans 15 amino acids. Germline CDR1 SGHRS, CDR2 YFSETQ. CDR3 bases: TGCGCCAGCAGCTTACAGACAGGTGCAGGCGAAAAACTGTTTTTT. This codes for CASSLQTGAGEKLFF. Complete variable domain (other parts from reference TRBV5-1 and TRBJ1-4): KAGVTQTPRYLIKTRGQQVTLSCSPISGHRSVSWYQQTPGQGLQFLFEYFSETQRNKGNFPGRFSGRQFSNSRSEMNVSTLELGDSALYLCASSLQTGAGEKLFFGSGTQLSVL.

This clonotype occurred many times. This rearrangement joins TRBV19 to TRBJ1-4; 7 nucleotides align to TRBD1. With 7 bases clipped from V and 8 bases from J, the junction kept 7 bases outside the gene matches. The germline gives CDR1 LNHDA, CDR2 SQIVND (reference sequence). The CDR3 extends over 13 amino acids. The CDR3 spells CASTDRVGEKLFF. In DNA form, the CDR3 reads TGTGCCAGTACTGACAGGGTCGGGGAAAAACTGTTTTTT.

This clonotype was observed many times. The chain couples TRBV19 to TRBJ2-7; 9 bases align to TRBD2. V trimming: 6 bases; J trimming: 7 bases; junction bases outside the gene matches: 7. The CDR3 has 13 residues. CDR1 is LNHDA, CDR2 SQIVND, per germline (reference sequence). Here the CDR3 reads CASSTAGGREQYF. The DNA of the CDR3 is TGTGCCAGTAGCACAGCGGGAGGAAGAGAGCAGTACTTC.

Many counts were recorded for this clonotype. The chain joins TRBV28 to TRBJ1-5; no reliable D call. Germline V gene sequence: CDR1 MDHEN, CDR2 SYDVKM. This CDR3 is 14 amino acids long. V lost 5 bases, J lost 8 bases, and 16 bases lay in between. The CDR3 is CASSLGGRVKPQHF. The CDR3 region has the DNA TGTGCCAGCAGTCTGGGAGGGAGGGTGAAGCCCCAGCATTTT.

For this clonotype: A much larger clonotype is one base distant, so this may be a read error. The genes are TRBV18 and TRBJ1-4; D remains ambiguous. The CDR3 sequence is 16 residues long. Germline CDR1 KGHSH, CDR2 LQKENI. Here the CDR3 reads CANSPPAPGGNEKLFF. As DNA, the CDR3 is TGTGCCAACTCACCACCCGCGCCTGGAGGGAATGAAAAACTGTTTTTT.

This clonotype was picked up many times. V is TRBV7-2 and J is TRBJ2-2; D is uncertain. CDR1 and CDR2 from the germline V gene are SGHTA and FQGNSA. This CDR3 is 12 amino acids long. Trimming shortened V by 1 base and J by 6 bases, and 3 bases separated the two germline ends. This CDR3 reads CASSLVPGELFF. In nucleotides, the CDR3 is TGTGCCAGCAGCTTAGTTCCCGGGGAGCTGTTTTTT. Variable domain in full (rest from reference TRBV7-2 and TRBJ2-2): GAGVSQSPSNKVTEKGKDVELRCDPISGHTALYWYRQSLGQGLEFLIYFQGNSAPDKSGLPSDRFSAERTGGSVSTLTIQRTQQEDSAVYLCASSLVPGELFFGEGSRLTVL.

There are many counts of this clonotype. The chain carries TRBV20-1 and TRBJ2-7, with D possibly being TRBD2 (6 bases). Germline V gives CDR1 DFQATT, CDR2 SNEGSKA (reference sequence). The germline V and J ends were trimmed by 5 bases and 2 bases, with 16 bases remaining between them. The CDR3 totals 14 residues. CDR3 sequence reads: CSAADSGRAYEQYF. DNA of the CDR3: TGCAGTGCTGCTGATAGCGGCAGGGCCTACGAGCAGTACTTC.

Of note for this clonotype: Relative to the germline gene, one junction end is altered; a read error may explain this. The chain is built from TRBV7-6 and TRBJ2-1; no reliable D call. The CDR3 is made up of 16 amino acids. CDR1 SGHVS and CDR2 FNYEAQ come from the germline V gene. The CDR3 coding sequence is TGTGCCAGCAGCTTATTGACCCATAACTCCTACAGTGAGCAGTTCTTC. The encoded protein is CASSLLTHNSYSEQFF.

The table lists this clonotype with many counts. The rearrangement links TRBV6-1 to TRBJ2-7; 7 bases are a match to TRBD2. V was pared by 7 bases and J by 0 bases, with 9 bases of the junction left unmatched. The CDR3 is 15 residues long. Germline CDR1 and CDR2: MNHNS and SASEGT. DNA for the CDR3: TGTGCCAGCATCCCAGCGGGAACCCCCTCCTACGAGCAGTACTTC. Translated: CASIPAGTPSYEQYF.